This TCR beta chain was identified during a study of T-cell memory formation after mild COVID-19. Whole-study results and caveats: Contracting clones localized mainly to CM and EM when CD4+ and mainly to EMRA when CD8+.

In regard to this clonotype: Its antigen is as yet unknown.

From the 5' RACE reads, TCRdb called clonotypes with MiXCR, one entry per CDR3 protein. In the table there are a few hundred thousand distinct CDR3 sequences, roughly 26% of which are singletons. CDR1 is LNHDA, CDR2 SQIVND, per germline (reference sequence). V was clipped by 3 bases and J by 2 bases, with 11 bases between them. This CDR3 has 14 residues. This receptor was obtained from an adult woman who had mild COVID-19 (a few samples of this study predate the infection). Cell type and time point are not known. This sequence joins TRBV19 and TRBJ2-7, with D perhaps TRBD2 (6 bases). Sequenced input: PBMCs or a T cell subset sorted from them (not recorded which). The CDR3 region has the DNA TGTGCCAGTAGTATCCGGCGGGACGCCTACGAGCAGTACTTC. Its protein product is CASSIRRDAYEQYF. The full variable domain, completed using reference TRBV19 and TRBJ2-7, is DGGITQSPKYLFRKEGQNVTLSCEQNLNHDAMYWYRQDPGQGLRLIYYSQIVNDFQKGDIAEGYSVSREKKESFPLTVTSAQKNPTAFYLCASSIRRDAYEQYFGPGTRLTVT.